This TCR beta chain was captured in a study of yellow fever vaccine responses in identical twins. On this clonotype itself: Antigen: not known.

TCRdb called the RT-PCR reads again in MiXCR, with one record for every CDR3 protein. The sample has 3,500 to 4,500 distinct CDR3 sequences, 90% seen once. Study-level results: Reportedly, the response of twins' T cells to the vaccine seemed partly convergent, partly personalized.

The CDR3 length is 13 residues. The V gene's germline CDR1 is MNHEY and CDR2 SVGAGI. Between the trimmed V and J ends, which lost 2 bases and 2 bases, there was a span of 4 bases. The receptor's source is a young woman who received the yellow fever vaccine. The chain carries TRBV6-5 and TRBJ2-1; D gene unclear. The sample consisted of T cells from blood (PBMCs), unsorted or a sorted subset (not recorded which), taken before or after yellow fever vaccination (not recorded which). Here the CDR3 reads CASSYGAYNEQFF. In nucleotides, the CDR3 is TGTGCCAGCAGTTACGGGGCCTACAATGAGCAGTTCTTC.